This T cell receptor (beta chain) was captured in a study of shared clonotypes between healthy human individuals. Study outcomes and limitations: A limitation of the genetic and exposure-history diversity represented arose from few donors. Rarefaction analysis demonstrated incomplete sorted-subset sequencing notwithstanding large depth.

A note on this clone: Its antigen is not identified.

The study ran the assay at deep level. The table came from immunoSEQ multiplex PCR; TCRdb's copy has only in-frame clones and leaves some out. The data contain hundreds of thousands of clones, about 78% of them singletons. Healthy adults negative for HIV, lacking recent acute infections or vaccinations, served as donors. The V end was cut by 5 bases, the J end by 5 bases, with 16 bases between. Germline lookup yields CDR1 MDHEN and CDR2 SYDVKM. The CDR3 is 14 residues long. The sequencing sample was made of memory CD4+ T cells sorted from blood. Specified subset: CD45RA-negative fraction. The V call is TRBV28, the J call TRBJ2-7; no definite D call. This sequence originates from a woman aged 25 to 39 in good health. In DNA form, the CDR3 reads TGTGCCAGCAGTCACCCGACATTTCCTAACGAGCAGTACTTC. Amino acid sequence: CASSHPTFPNEQYF.